These 20 T cell receptor beta chains were sequenced from one sample in a study of shared clonotypes between healthy human individuals (dated by TCRdb to 2018 to 2021). Libraries were constructed by the immunoSEQ multiplex PCR assay. Not all clones reach the TCRdb copy of this immuneACCESS table, which keeps in-frame sequences only. Checked studies attribute under half of the gap to unresolved V genes and leave the rest unexplained. For this sample the table gives 2.3 million or so clones, of which 85% to 95% were detected only once. Of the sample, under 0.45% falls within the top ten clones. Material for sequencing was naive CD4+ T cells from PBMCs. The sample's cell subset or site label, decoded: CD45RA+ positively selected. The receptor source for this set is a man between 18 and 35 years old in good health. Some clones in this sample may be carry-over from other donors' samples.

The chain uses TRBV6-6 and TRBJ2-7; D not certain. The CDR3 loop spans 14 amino acids. V was trimmed by 6 bases and J by 1 base, leaving 13 bases between them. Germline V gives CDR1 MNHNY, CDR2 SVGAGI (reference sequence). The CDR3 DNA follows: TGTGCCAGCAGCTATGGAAGGCCTTCCTACGAGCAGTACTTC. Its translation: CASSYGRPSYEQYF.

The V and J genes are TRBV6-5 and TRBJ1-5, with 9 bases fitting TRBD1. Germline V gives CDR1 MNHEY, CDR2 SVGAGI. The CDR3 loop spans 15 amino acids. V lost 5 bases and J lost 6; bases outside the gene matches: 8. CDR3 amino acids: CASSPRQGGAQPQHF. In nucleotides, the CDR3 is TGTGCCAGCAGTCCGCGACAGGGGGGAGCTCAGCCCCAGCATTTT.

The gene calls are TRBV10-1 and TRBJ2-7; TRBD2 agrees at 8 bases. CDR3 length: 14 residues. CDR1 is WNHNN and CDR2 is SYGVQD in the germline V gene (reference sequence). The V gene end was trimmed by 5 bases and the J gene end by 4 bases; junction bases not matched to a gene: 7. CDR3 residues: CASSSGSTVYEQYF. The CDR3 DNA is TGCGCCAGCAGTAGCGGGAGTACCGTTTACGAGCAGTACTTC.

The rearrangement joins TRBV5-1 to TRBJ2-1; D gene unclear. Per the germline V gene, CDR1 is SGHRS and CDR2 is YFSETQ. The V gene lost 0 bases and the J gene lost 10 bases, with 14 bases spanning the gap. The CDR3 runs to 14 residues. The CDR3, as DNA: TGCGCCAGCAGCTTGGCTGGCTCCCCCCGGGAGCAGTTCTTC. It codes for CASSLAGSPREQFF.

The chain is built from TRBV30 and TRBJ2-1, with D unresolved. The V gene's germline CDR1 is GTSNPN and CDR2 SVGIG (reference sequence). The length of the CDR3 is 16 residues. Trimming shortened V by 2 bases and J by 5 bases, and 19 bases separated the two germline ends. DNA of the CDR3: TGTGCCTGGAGTCTAGGGTGGGTTCGTTTGGACAATGAGCAGTTCTTC. Translation gives CAWSLGWVRLDNEQFF.

This chain connects TRBV11-2 to TRBJ2-5; D is possibly TRBD2 (6 bases). Germline loops: CDR1 SGHAT, CDR2 FQNNGV. The CDR3 loop spans 14 amino acids. Trimming pared 5 bases from V and 5 bases from J, leaving 15 bases between. The CDR3 reads CASSPGRWAETQYF. CDR3 nucleotide sequence: TGTGCCAGCAGCCCAGGGAGGTGGGCGGAGACCCAGTACTTC.

The chain recombines TRBV15 with TRBJ2-7; 7 positions agree with TRBD1. CDR1 and CDR2 from the germline V gene are LNHNV and YYDKDF (reference sequence). Trimming cost V 0 bases and J 1 base; bases outside gene matches: 9. This CDR3 has 17 residues. The CDR3 DNA is TGTGCCACCAGCAGAGATAGAACCAGGGGGTTATCCTACGAGCAGTACTTC. This sequence encodes CATSRDRTRGLSYEQYF. The variable domain in full, with the rest retrieved from reference TRBV15 and TRBJ2-7, is DAMVIQNPRYQVTQFGKPVTLSCSQTLNHNVMYWYQQKSSQAPKLLFHYYDKDFNNEADTPDNFQSRRPNTSFCFLDIRSPGLGDTAMYLCATSRDRTRGLSYEQYFGPGTRLTVT.

J is TRBJ2-3 and V is TRBV5-6, with D perhaps TRBD1 (6 bases). This CDR3 has 16 residues. V lost 4 bases, J lost 3 bases, and 18 bases lay in between. CDR1 and CDR2 from the germline V gene are SGHDT and YYEEEE. CDR3: CASSRTVRGGTDTQYF. CDR3 sequence (DNA): TGTGCCAGCAGCCGAACAGTCCGAGGGGGTACAGATACGCAGTATTTT.

Remarks on this clone: This sample includes further DNA sequences coding for the same CDR3. The rearrangement links TRBV7-8 to TRBJ1-5; weak D call: TRBD1 (6 bases). Between the trimmed V and J ends, which lost 1 base and 0 bases, there was a span of 10 bases. This CDR3 region has 16 residues. Germline assignment: CDR1 SGHVS and CDR2 FQNEAQ. CDR3 protein: CASSLEGQYSNQPQHF. As DNA, the CDR3 is TGTGCCAGCAGCTTAGAAGGACAGTATAGCAATCAGCCCCAGCATTTT.

Remarks on this clone: Other nucleotide sequences in the sample specify the same CDR3. V usage is TRBV5-1 and J usage is TRBJ2-5; D is unclear. Trimming stripped 7 bases from V and 2 bases from J, with 6 bases between. In germline, CDR1 is SGHRS, CDR2 YFSETQ. The CDR3 is 11 amino acids. The CDR3 region is CASGIQETQYF. DNA of the CDR3: TGCGCCAGCGGGATACAAGAGACCCAGTACTTC.

The sample holds one count of this clone. CDR3 in amino acids: CASSPPPGTGGEDTQYF. DNA of the CDR3: TGCGCCAGCAGTCCTCCCCCCGGGACAGGGGGCGAAGATACGCAGTATTTT. J is TRBJ2-3 and V is TRBV5-1, with 12 bases fitting TRBD1. The CDR3 is 17 amino acids. The V gene end was trimmed by 5 bases and the J gene end by 5 bases; junction bases not matched to a gene: 12. The germline V gene has CDR1 SGHRS and CDR2 YFSETQ.

The chain recombines TRBV5-3 with TRBJ2-6; the match to TRBD1 covers 8 bases. TRBV5-3 falls under the ORF class, with uncertain function. This CDR3 spans 17 amino acids. V lost 7 bases and J lost 0; bases outside the gene matches: 9. Here the CDR3 reads CARGIGDRCSGANVLTF. The CDR3 coding sequence is TGTGCCAGAGGTATTGGGGACAGGTGCTCTGGGGCCAACGTCCTGACTTTC.

This clone was observed a single time. The rearrangement joins TRBV4-2 to TRBJ2-7; D unresolved. Trimming took 4 bases from V and 5 from J, leaving 15 bases between them. The CDR3 totals 14 residues. Germline V gives CDR1 LGHNA, CDR2 YNFKEQ. This CDR3 is CASSLGPPPNEQYF. CDR3 DNA: TGTGCCAGCAGCCTCGGACCTCCCCCTAACGAGCAGTACTTC.

The V and J genes are TRBV28 and TRBJ2-7; 11 bases are a match to TRBD1. V was clipped by 6 bases and J by 5 bases; unmatched bases: 9. CDR1 is MDHEN, CDR2 SYDVKM, per germline. The CDR3 loop spans 15 amino acids. In DNA form, the CDR3 reads TGTGCCAGCAGCCGCCCCGGGACAGGGGGGAACGAGCAGTACTTC. It is translated as CASSRPGTGGNEQYF.

The J gene is TRBJ1-3, the V gene TRBV5-1, with 7 positions matching TRBD1. The CDR3 has 14 amino acids. V shed 4 bases and J 3 bases; nucleotides not matched to a gene: 4. Per germline, CDR1 SGHRS and CDR2 YFSETQ. The CDR3 protein is CASSAGQIGNTIYF. CDR3 sequence (DNA): TGCGCCAGCAGCGCGGGACAGATTGGAAACACCATATATTTT.

This clone has a single count. V usage is TRBV30 and J usage is TRBJ2-3; no clear D gene. This CDR3 has 14 amino acids. V gave up 0 bases and J gave up 4 bases, with 11 bases separating them. Per the germline V gene, CDR1 is GTSNPN and CDR2 is SVGIG (reference sequence). The CDR3 spells CAWSVRMGSDTQYF. Here the CDR3 DNA reads TGTGCCTGGAGTGTCCGTATGGGGTCAGATACGCAGTATTTT.

In its sample, this clone was seen once. The chain uses TRBV7-9 and TRBJ2-7, with D maybe TRBD1 (6 bases). CDR3 length: 17 residues. V was shortened by 2 bases and J by 0 bases, with 17 bases between the two germline ends. Germline V gene sequence: CDR1 SEHNR, CDR2 FQNEAQ (reference sequence). The CDR3 DNA reads as TGTGCCAGCAGCTTAAGGCAGGGGACGACCAGCTCCTACGAGCAGTACTTC. It encodes CASSLRQGTTSSYEQYF.

Regarding this clone: Other DNA sequences in the sample encode the same CDR3. The chain recombines TRBV9 with TRBJ2-1, with D possibly TRBD1 on 5 matching bases. CDR3 length equals 15 residues. Germline V gives CDR1 SGDLS, CDR2 YYNGEE. The ends were cut back, 2 bases at V and 0 bases at J, with 9 bases in the middle. The CDR3 DNA sequence: TGTGCCAGCAGCGTCACAGGAGACTCCTACAATGAGCAGTTCTTC. Its translation is CASSVTGDSYNEQFF.

The rearrangement links TRBV2 to TRBJ1-2; unclear D gene. The ends were cut back, 3 bases at V and 8 bases at J, with 13 bases in the middle. The CDR3 extends over 13 amino acids. CDR1 and CDR2 (germline): SNHLY, FYNNEI. The CDR3 DNA sequence: TGTGCCAGCAGTGAGAGGCTGGCGGGGGGCTACACCTTC. It encodes CASSERLAGGYTF. Looking up the rest from reference TRBV2 and TRBJ1-2 gives the full variable domain: EPEVTQTPSHQVTQMGQEVILRCVPISNHLYFYWYRQILGQKVEFLVSFYNNEISEKSEIFDDQFSVERPDGSNFTLKIRSTKLEDSAMYFCASSERLAGGYTFGSGTRLTVV.

The V and J genes are TRBV29-1 and TRBJ2-7; 9 bases map to TRBD2. J gave up 5 bases and V 2 bases, and 4 bases lay outside the gene matches. Germline values: CDR1 SQVTM, CDR2 ANQGSEA. The CDR3 consists of 13 residues. The CDR3 protein is CSVENLAGNEQYF. CDR3 nucleotide sequence: TGCAGCGTTGAAAACCTAGCGGGAAACGAGCAGTACTTC.